This passage covers 24 T cell receptor beta chains from one sample sequenced in a study of tumor-infiltrating lymphocytes in primary liver carcinoma. From approximately 530 ng of total RNA, TCR beta-specific cDNA was reverse-transcribed using a constant-region primer. TCR beta libraries came from three nested multiplex PCR rounds using slightly modified ARM-PCR. With TRBV1-TRBV30 forward primers and a C-beta reverse primer, the first two PCR rounds were run for about 10 cycles each. A single record per CDR3 protein comes from TCRdb applying MiXCR to the multiplex PCR reads. The profile shows 310,000 or so distinct CDR3 sequences, approximately 58% of them singletons. It was unsorted whole blood that yielded blood RNA, and germline DNA was also extracted. The sample consisted of peripheral blood. These receptor sequences come from a woman in her twenties or thirties with primary liver carcinoma and hepatitis B virus infection.

Concerning this clonotype itself: This may come from a read error, since a much larger clone is one base off. The rearrangement joins TRBV6-6 to TRBJ1-1, with D possibly matching TRBD1 (5 bases). The CDR3 has 16 amino acids. V gave up 9 bases and J gave up 4 bases, with 24 bases separating them. Per germline, CDR1 MNHNY and CDR2 SVGAGI (reference sequence). The CDR3 region is CASNRPSPGGGTEAFF. The CDR3 DNA is TGTGCCAGTAATAGGCCCTCCCCGGGGGGTGGCACTGAAGCTTTCTTT.

Details on this clonotype: A much larger clone lies one base from this, so it may be a read error. The chain links TRBV4-1 to TRBJ2-1, with 9 bases aligning to TRBD2. CDR3 length: 15 amino acids. Germline V gives CDR1 MGHRA, CDR2 YSYEKL. CDR3 region: CANSQREVSHNEQFF. The CDR3 DNA reads as TGCGCCAACAGCCAGCGGGAGGTTAGCCACAATGAGCAGTTCTTC.

On this clonotype: A read error is possible here, since a much larger clone lies one base away. The V and J genes are TRBV4-3 and TRBJ2-3; 7 nucleotides agree with TRBD2. Trimming took 1 base from V and 11 from J; bases not matched to a gene: 9. This CDR3 has 14 amino acids. Germline V gene sequence: CDR1 LGHNA, CDR2 YSLEER. CDR3 nucleotide sequence: TGCGCCAGCAGCCAAGGGAAGGGCGGGAGATTGCAGTATTTT. Its protein product is CASSQGKGGRLQYF.

The V gene is TRBV4-2, the J gene TRBJ1-2; the match to TRBD1 covers 7 bases. With 4 bases clipped from V and 7 bases from J, the junction kept 12 bases outside the gene matches. The CDR3 extends over 15 amino acids. CDR1 and CDR2 from the germline V gene are LGHNA and YNFKEQ. The CDR3 coding sequence is TGTGCCAGCAGCCGAGGGGGCCCAAGGGCTGGTGGCTACACCTTC. It yields the protein CASSRGGPRAGGYTF.

This clonotype was seen more than once but under ten times. At one boundary the junction diverges from the germline segment, which might be a read error. The chain is built from TRBV6-2 or TRBV6-3 and TRBJ2-1; the match to TRBD2 covers 8 bases. CDR3 length equals 15 residues. CDR1 MNHEY and CDR2 SVGEGT come from the germline V gene. The CDR3 DNA follows: TGTGCCAGCAGTCCCACCGGGGGGGCCTACAATGGGCAGTTCTTC. Translated, it gives CASSPTGGAYNGQFF.

This sequence joins TRBV28 and TRBJ2-7, with 10 bases identical to TRBD2. V shed 4 bases, J shed 0 bases, and the junction held 3 bases outside the gene matches. Germline CDR1 and CDR2: MDHEN and SYDVKM. This CDR3 contains 15 residues. CDR3 DNA sequence: TGTGCCAGCAGTTGTCTAGCGGGAGTCTCCTACGAGCAGTACTTC. Its translation: CASSCLAGVSYEQYF.

This clonotype was counted a few times. The gene calls are TRBV12-3 or TRBV12-4 and TRBJ2-7; weak D call: TRBD2 (5 bases). The CDR3 length is 15 residues. Trimming removed 5 bases at V and 1 base at J, with 15 bases between. CDR3 DNA sequence: TGTGCCAGCAGTCTATCAGGCGGAGGTTCCTACGAGCAGTACTTC. This gives the protein CASSLSGGGSYEQYF.

This sequence joins TRBV6-6 and TRBJ2-2, with D maybe TRBD1 (6 bases). From germline, CDR1 is MNHNY and CDR2 SVGAGI (reference sequence). CDR3 length: 12 residues. V was pared by 6 bases and J by 9 bases, with 11 bases between. Here the CDR3 DNA reads TGTGCCAGCAGATACAGGGCCCGGGAGCTGTTTTTT. This gives the protein CASRYRARELFF.

This clonotype was seen a handful of times. Being one base from a much bigger clone, this may be a read error. The chain is built from TRBV11-2 and TRBJ2-2; D gene ambiguous. This CDR3 region has 17 residues. Germline-derived CDR1 and CDR2 are SGHAT and FQNNGV. The V end was cut by 2 bases, the J end by 5 bases, with 18 bases between. The CDR3: CASSLRPWGPLTGELFF. The CDR3 bases are TGTGCCAGCAGCTTAAGGCCATGGGGTCCTCTTACCGGGGAGCTGTTTTTT.

Comment on this clonotype: Compared with germline, one end of the junction differs, possibly owing to a read error. This chain connects TRBV10-3 to TRBJ2-7; the match to TRBD1 covers 8 bases. The CDR3 spans 15 residues. Germline CDR1 is ENHRY and CDR2 is SYGVKD. CDR3 protein: CAISEPGQVTYVQYF. CDR3 DNA: TGTGCCATCAGTGAGCCGGGACAGGTGACCTACGTGCAGTACTTC.

On this clonotype: An end of the junction does not agree with germline; a read error may underlie this. V is TRBV30 and J is TRBJ2-1, with D uncertain. CDR1 and CDR2 from the germline V gene are GTSNPN and SVGIG (reference sequence). The CDR3 is made up of 12 amino acids. CDR3 bases: TGCGGTCTGGAAGGTTTAGGGAATGAGCAGTTCTTC. Translation gives CGLEGLGNEQFF.

The rearrangement joins TRBV7-9 to TRBJ2-4; unclear D gene. This CDR3 region has 14 residues. The V gene lost 7 bases and the J gene lost 6 bases, with 16 bases spanning the gap. The germline gives CDR1 SEHNR, CDR2 FQNEAQ (reference sequence). This CDR3 reads CASTIQTVRNIQYF. CDR3 sequence (DNA): TGTGCCAGCACCATCCAGACTGTGCGAAACATTCAGTACTTC.

The chain joins TRBV5-4 to TRBJ2-7, with TRBD2 matching over 11 bases. Germline values: CDR1 SGHNT, CDR2 YYREEE (reference sequence). The CDR3 is 15 residues long. V trimming: 0 bases; J trimming: 10 bases; junction bases outside the gene matches: 9. The CDR3 sequence is CASSLEVAGGGDQYF. CDR3 coding DNA: TGTGCCAGCAGCTTGGAAGTAGCGGGAGGGGGCGACCAGTACTTC.

Comment on this clonotype: It may be a read error: a sequence one base away is much more abundant. V gene TRBV11-2 combines with J gene TRBJ2-2, with no clear D. This CDR3 region has 14 residues. Germline CDR1 SGHAT, CDR2 FQNNGV. The germline V and J ends were trimmed by 8 bases and 3 bases, with 13 bases remaining between them. In DNA form, the CDR3 reads TGTGCCAGCGGCAACCTGGGGTACACCGGGGAGCTGTTTTTT. It specifies CASGNLGYTGELFF.

A remark on this clonotype: One junction end does not reproduce the germline sequence, and a read error may be involved. The rearrangement links TRBV14 to TRBJ1-1; D gene unclear. In germline, CDR1 is SGHDN, CDR2 FVKESK. The CDR3 totals 14 residues. The CDR3 loop is CASNQVGMSTEAFF. CDR3 sequence (DNA): TGTGCCAGCAACCAAGTGGGGATGAGCACTGAAGCTTTCTTT.

A word on this clonotype: Since a much larger clone is just one base distant, this may be a read error. This sequence joins TRBV12-3 or TRBV12-4 and TRBJ2-4; D possibly corresponds to TRBD2 (5 bases). The CDR3 covers 13 residues. The CDR3 DNA is TGTGCCCGCAGTTTACGGTCGGGGAACATTCAGTACTTC. Protein sequence: CARSLRSGNIQYF.

This clonotype was picked up one time. The junction does not match germline at one end; this may be a read error. This sequence joins TRBV5-5 and TRBJ1-6; no clear D. CDR1 is SGHKS and CDR2 is YYEKEE in the germline V gene (reference sequence). This CDR3 contains 16 residues. CDR3 sequence (DNA): TGTACCAGCAGCTATAGCTTGAGCTCCTATAACTCACCCCTCCACTTT. Amino acids: CTSSYSLSSYNSPLHF.

Comment on this clonotype: The junction departs from the called germline gene at one end, perhaps through a read error. V and J are TRBV11-2 and TRBJ2-3, with a tentative D call TRBD1 (5 bases). The CDR3 consists of 14 residues. Germline-derived CDR1 and CDR2 are SGHAT and FQNNGV. CDR3 in DNA: TGTGTCAGCAACATCGGACATAACACAGGTACGCAGTATTTT. The encoded protein is CVSNIGHNTGTQYF.

This clonotype was observed a handful of times. At one boundary the junction diverges from the germline segment, which might be a read error. The J gene is TRBJ2-1, the V gene TRBV7-9, with a weak D call TRBD1 (7 bases). Germline V CDR1 and CDR2: SEHNR, FQNEAQ (reference sequence). This CDR3 has 16 residues. The CDR3 nucleotides read TGTGCCGGCAGCAACCCAACAGGGGAGGTTTCAAATGAGCAGTTCTTC. Protein sequence: CAGSNPTGEVSNEQFF.

The V and J genes are TRBV14 and TRBJ2-5; D uncertain. Trimming took 4 bases from V and 2 from J, leaving 8 bases between them. From germline, CDR1 is SGHDN and CDR2 FVKESK. The CDR3 sequence is 13 residues long. CDR3: CASSRLTQETQYF. The DNA for the CDR3 is TGTGCCAGCAGCCGACTCACGCAAGAGACCCAGTACTTC.

This chain links TRBV21-1 with TRBJ2-7; TRBD2, the D gene given by the table, was not confirmed from the DNA. TRBV21-1 is deemed a pseudogene. The CDR3 length is 16 residues. CDR3 protein: CASSKADSGGGYEQYF. The CDR3 region has the DNA TGTGCCAGCAGCAAAGCCGATAGCGGTGGAGGTTACGAGCAGTACTTC.

A note on this clonotype: Lacking the conserved final phenylalanine or tryptophan, this CDR3 likely reflects a read error. V is TRBV6-1 and J is TRBJ2-5; possibly TRBD1 for D (6 bases). V was shortened by 3 bases and J by 4 bases, with 15 bases between the two germline ends. Germline values: CDR1 MNHNS, CDR2 SASEGT. The CDR3 length is 15 residues. CDR3 coding DNA: TGTGCCAGCAGTGACTCTCAGGGGTTGGCAGAGACCCAGTACATC. Its translation: CASSDSQGLAETQYI.

As regards this clonotype: Germline is not matched at one junction end, which may reflect a read error. The gene calls are TRBV11-2 and TRBJ2-1; D call uncertain. CDR1 is SGHAT and CDR2 is FQNNGV in the germline V gene. The length of the CDR3 is 14 residues. The CDR3 sequence is CASSLDHPSNEEFF. DNA of the CDR3: TGTGCCAGCAGCTTAGATCACCCCAGCAATGAGGAGTTCTTC.

A note on this clonotype: One junction end does not reproduce the germline sequence, and a read error may be involved. The DNA of the CDR3 is TGTACCAGCAGCGACAGTTCCGACACTGAAGCTTTCTTT. This sequence encodes CTSSDSSDTEAFF. This chain connects TRBV7-6 to TRBJ1-1; D might be TRBD1 (5 bases). Germline V gene lookup returns CDR1 SGHVS and CDR2 FNYEAQ. This CDR3 has 13 residues.